The 16 T cell receptor beta chains in this list originate from one sample, sequenced in a study of tumor and adjacent non-tumor tissue in lung cancer. The template was RNA from unsorted bulk tissue. More than 3 cm separated this lung sample from the edge of the tumor. A modified ARM-PCR protocol with three rounds of nested PCR amplified TCRbeta. TCRdb used MiXCR to reprocess the multiplex PCR reads, holding one entry per CDR3 protein. The sample holds around 99,000 distinct CDR3 sequences, about 61% seen once. The sample was distant non-tumor lung tissue. Every receptor here comes from a man in his 60s with non-small cell lung cancer.

A few counts support this clonotype. The chain is built from TRBV18 and TRBJ1-2, with a weak D call TRBD1 (5 bases). Germline V CDR1 and CDR2: KGHSH, LQKENI. CDR3 length equals 15 residues. The V and J ends lost 4 bases and 4 bases respectively, with 16 bases between them. CDR3 sequence: CASSQQLGRIYGYTF. The CDR3 nucleotides are TGTGCCAGCTCACAACAACTGGGACGGATCTATGGCTACACCTTC.

Regarding this clonotype: This CDR3 fails to terminate in the conserved phenylalanine or tryptophan, so it likely reflects a read error. The rearrangement uses TRBV24-1 and TRBJ2-3; 9 bases are shared with TRBD2. The CDR3 runs 15 residues. Germline lookup yields CDR1 KGHDR and CDR2 SFDVKD. V trimming: 4 bases; J trimming: 6 bases; junction bases outside the gene matches: 7. For the CDR3, the DNA is TGTGCCACCAGTGAGAGGCGGGAGGGCCATGATACGCAGTATTTA. Protein: CATSERREGHDTQYL.

The chain combines TRBV7-9 with TRBJ2-1, with 8 nucleotides matching TRBD2. After removal of 6 bases from V and 8 bases from J, the junction contained 18 bases not matched to a gene. The CDR3 runs 17 residues. Germline CDR1 reads SEHNR; CDR2 reads FQNEAQ (reference sequence). This CDR3 is CASSFPGLEGNNYEQFF. DNA for the CDR3: TGTGCCAGCAGTTTCCCGGGACTAGAGGGAAATAACTATGAGCAGTTCTTC.

The table lists this clonotype with a count of one. A single base separates this from a much larger clone, so it may be a read error. The genes are TRBV11-2 and TRBJ2-5; D is perhaps TRBD2 (5 bases). CDR3 length: 14 residues. Germline loops: CDR1 SGHAT, CDR2 FQNNGV. V shed 7 bases and J shed 7 bases, with 19 bases lying between them. The CDR3 DNA sequence: TGTGCCAGCATCGGAAGCGGAGCCTCAGTGACCCAGTACTTC. It is translated as CASIGSGASVTQYF.

There are a few counts of this clonotype. V gene TRBV20-1 combines with J gene TRBJ2-1; the D is unclear. The V end lost 4 bases, the J end lost 0 bases, and 13 bases lay between the germline ends. CDR1 and CDR2 from the germline V gene are DFQATT and SNEGSKA (reference sequence). The CDR3 spans 15 residues. The CDR3 spells CSATHMVSSYNEQFF. Here the CDR3 DNA reads TGCAGTGCTACCCATATGGTGAGCTCCTACAATGAGCAGTTCTTC.

As to this clonotype: An end of the junction does not agree with germline; a read error may underlie this. This chain connects TRBV18 to TRBJ1-1, with D possibly matching TRBD1 (5 bases). Germline V gene data show CDR1 as KGHSH and CDR2 as LQKENI. This CDR3 has 14 residues. The CDR3 nucleotides are TGTGCCAACTCAACCGGAGAGGGGCTAAATGAAGCTTTCTTT. Its translation is CANSTGEGLNEAFF.

About this clonotype: Since a much larger clone is just one base distant, this may be a read error. The chain is built from TRBV4-1 and TRBJ2-1; 10 nucleotides agree with TRBD2. The germline V gene encodes CDR1 MGHRA and CDR2 YSYEKL. The CDR3 totals 19 residues. The ends lost 5 bases at V and 2 bases at J; junction bases unmatched: 15. This CDR3 is CASSFTGASGSNTYNEQFF. CDR3 sequence (DNA): TGCGCCAGCAGCTTCACTGGGGCTAGCGGGAGTAACACCTACAATGAGCAGTTCTTC.

This chain's CDR3 is CASSQGTEGTVTYNEQFF. CDR3 DNA sequence: TGCGCCAGCAGCCAAGGGACTGAGGGAACCGTGACCTACAATGAGCAGTTCTTC. V usage is TRBV4-3 and J usage is TRBJ2-1; possibly TRBD2 for D (5 bases). Germline CDR1 is LGHNA and CDR2 is YSLEER. This CDR3 comprises 18 residues. Trimming pared 1 base from V and 2 bases from J, leaving 18 bases between.

In regard to this clonotype: A much bigger clone sits one base away, suggesting this may be a read error. The genes are TRBV29-1 and TRBJ1-2; D is perhaps TRBD1 (5 bases). The CDR3 sequence is 12 residues long. Per the germline V gene, CDR1 is SQVTM and CDR2 is ANQGSEA. V lost 7 bases, J lost 7 bases, and 16 bases lay in between. The CDR3 loop is CSARERGFGYTF. CDR3 DNA: TGCAGCGCTAGGGAGAGGGGATTTGGCTACACCTTC.

This clonotype was recorded many times. V is TRBV12-3 or TRBV12-4 and J is TRBJ2-1; 7 nucleotides line up with TRBD1. The J segment lost 2 bases and the V segment lost 8 bases, leaving 12 bases of the junction unmatched. This CDR3 is 16 amino acids long. CDR3 protein: CASVEGAGIPYNEQFF. The CDR3 DNA reads TGTGCCAGCGTCGAGGGGGCTGGGATTCCCTACAATGAGCAGTTCTTC.

A single count supports this clonotype. A read error may be the cause here, since a much bigger clone is one base away. V and J are TRBV28 and TRBJ1-1, with D hard to call. CDR1 and CDR2 from the germline V gene are MDHEN and SYDVKM. The CDR3 length is 13 residues. Written as DNA, the CDR3 is TGTGCCAGCAGTGCCCGACCGTGGACTGAAACTTTCTTT. It codes for CASSARPWTETFF.

The CDR3 sequence is CASSLGDIPNNEAFF. The CDR3 region has the DNA TGTGCCAGCAGCTTGGGGGACATCCCGAACAACGAAGCTTTCTTT. The chain employs TRBV5-5 and TRBJ1-1, with D possibly being TRBD1 (6 bases). Germline V gene lookup returns CDR1 SGHKS and CDR2 YYEKEE (reference sequence). V gave up 0 bases and J gave up 8 bases, with 17 bases separating them. CDR3 size: 15 residues.

The table lists this clonotype with many counts. The CDR3 sequence is CASSDWGKGGYTF. CDR3 bases: TGTGCCAGCAGTGACTGGGGAAAGGGTGGCTACACCTTC. This sequence joins TRBV6-1 and TRBJ1-2, with D unresolved. Germline-derived CDR1 and CDR2 are MNHNS and SASEGT. The germline V and J ends were trimmed by 3 bases and 7 bases, with 12 bases remaining between them. This CDR3 is built from 13 residues.

Of note for this clonotype: The junction departs from the called germline gene at one end, perhaps through a read error. This sequence joins TRBV11-2 and TRBJ2-4, with D possibly being TRBD1 (6 bases). The CDR3 consists of 16 residues. Germline CDR1 reads SGHAT; CDR2 reads FQNNGV. CDR3 nucleotide sequence: TGTCCCAGCAGCGACCAAGGGGGTCTAGCTAAAAACATTCAGTACTTT. This codes for CPSSDQGGLAKNIQYF.

V is TRBV29-1 and J is TRBJ1-1; possibly TRBD1 for D (5 bases). V was cut by 4 bases and J by 1 base, with 13 bases left in between. Per the germline V gene, CDR1 is SQVTM and CDR2 is ANQGSEA. The CDR3 is 14 residues long. CDR3 bases: TGCAGCGTTGTGGGGCGGGCAGGGAACACTGAAGCTTTCTTT. Protein: CSVVGRAGNTEAFF. Drawing the rest from reference TRBV29-1 and TRBJ1-1, the complete variable domain is SAVISQKPSRDICQRGTSLTIQCQVDSQVTMMFWYRQQPGQSLTLIATANQGSEATYESGFVIDKFPISRPNLTFSTLTVSNMSPEDSSIYLCSVVGRAGNTEAFFGQGTRLTVV.

Worth noting for this clonotype: The final CDR3 position lacks the conserved phenylalanine or tryptophan, pointing to a likely read error. The limits of the CDR3 on the DNA are not certain, so only TCRdb's listed CDR3 is given. The chain carries TRBV12-3 or TRBV12-4 and TRBJ2-1; the table's D call, TRBD1, was not checked against the DNA. The CDR3 length is 15 residues, termini included. Here the CDR3 reads CASSKQGAGYNEQFL.